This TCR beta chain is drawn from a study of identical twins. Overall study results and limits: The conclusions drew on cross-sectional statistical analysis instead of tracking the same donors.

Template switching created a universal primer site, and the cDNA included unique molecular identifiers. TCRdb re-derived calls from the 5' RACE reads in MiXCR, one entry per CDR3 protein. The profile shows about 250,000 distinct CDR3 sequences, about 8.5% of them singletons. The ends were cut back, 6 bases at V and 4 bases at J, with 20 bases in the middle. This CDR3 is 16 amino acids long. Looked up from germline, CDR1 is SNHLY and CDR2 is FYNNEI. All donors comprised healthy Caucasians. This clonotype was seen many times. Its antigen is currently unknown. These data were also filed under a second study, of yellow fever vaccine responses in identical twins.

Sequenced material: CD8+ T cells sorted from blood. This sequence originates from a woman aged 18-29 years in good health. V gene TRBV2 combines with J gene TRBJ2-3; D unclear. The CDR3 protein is CASSLTSDRSPDTQYF. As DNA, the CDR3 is TGTGCCAGCAGCCTTACTTCAGATAGGTCCCCAGATACGCAGTATTTT.